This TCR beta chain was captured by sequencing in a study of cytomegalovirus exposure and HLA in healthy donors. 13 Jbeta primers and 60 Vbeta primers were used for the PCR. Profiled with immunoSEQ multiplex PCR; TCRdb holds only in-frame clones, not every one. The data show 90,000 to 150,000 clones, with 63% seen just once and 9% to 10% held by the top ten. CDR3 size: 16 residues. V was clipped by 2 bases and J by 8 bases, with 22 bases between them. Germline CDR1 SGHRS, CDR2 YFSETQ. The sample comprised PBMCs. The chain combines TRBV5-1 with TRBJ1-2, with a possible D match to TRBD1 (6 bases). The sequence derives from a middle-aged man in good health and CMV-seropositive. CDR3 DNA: TGCGCCAGCAGCTTAGGCACAGGGTTCAGTCTCTACGGCTACACCTTC. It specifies CASSLGTGFSLYGYTF.